This T cell receptor (beta chain) appears in the sequencing data of a study of Ad26.COV2.S vaccination and SARS-CoV-2 variants. Turning to the study itself: Once or twice, 56 days apart, Ad26.COV2.S was delivered intramuscularly. Study results and caveats: People who got the vaccine or the placebo had similar non-spike TCR breadth. Individuals receiving vaccine had higher spike-specific TCR breadth than placebo recipients did.

On this clone itself: As yet, its antigen is unknown.

Assay: immunoSEQ multiplex PCR; the TCRdb copy retains only in-frame clones and omits some. Among about 480,000 clones listed, around 90% were seen once. The CDR3 runs to 16 residues. Trimming cost V 2 bases and J 5 bases, with 18 bases left between them. Germline V gene sequence: CDR1 MDHEN, CDR2 SYDVKM. The treatment is: over 15 received Ad26.COV2.S at low or high dose, single or two shots; roughly 5 received placebo; per-sample allocation not given. All samples were drawn on day 63, counting from the first vaccine or placebo injection. What was given as vaccine was an Ad26 vector encoding Wuhan-strain SARS-CoV-2 spike.

The chain joins TRBV28 to TRBJ1-2, with TRBD1 as a possible D gene (6 bases). The specimen comprised peripheral blood, sampled in a trial of Ad26.COV2.S vaccine versus placebo. The clonotype originates from a person between 18 and 60 years old who received the Ad26.COV2.S COVID-19 vaccine or a placebo. CDR3 region: CASSLIQGAGVYGYTF. CDR3 DNA sequence: TGTGCCAGCAGTTTAATTCAAGGGGCAGGGGTTTATGGCTACACCTTC.